This T cell receptor beta chain came from a study of blood T cell repertoires in COVID-19. Authors' methods: Reference gene primer amplification in the assay estimated nucleated cell counts. Here immunoSEQ multiplex PCR was the method, and the copy in TCRdb shows in-frame clones only, minus some. The DNA was the basis for D and trimming; V, J and clone size are from that table. The repertoire holds some 240,000 clones, with roughly 85% as singletons. Patients of the Seattle cohort, enrolled during active infection, were followed longitudinally. The origin of this receptor is a woman in her sixties or seventies with COVID-19, enrolled during active disease. The specimen was peripheral blood.

Written as DNA, the CDR3 is TGTGCCAGCAGCCAACCGACAGTCGGCTACACCTTC. This gives the protein CASSQPTVGYTF. The chain uses TRBV7-8 and TRBJ1-2; the D gene is possibly TRBD1 (5 bases). The CDR3 contains 12 residues. CDR1 is SGHVS and CDR2 is FQNEAQ in the germline V gene. Trimming left V 5 bases short and J 8 bases short, with 12 bases between. Full variable domain (outside the CDR3, taken from reference TRBV7-8 and TRBJ1-2): GAGVSQSPRYKVAKRGQDVALRCDPISGHVSLFWYQQALGQGPEFLTYFQNEAQLDKSGLPSDRFFAERPEGSVSTLKIQRTQQEDSAVYLCASSQPTVGYTFGSGTRLTVV.